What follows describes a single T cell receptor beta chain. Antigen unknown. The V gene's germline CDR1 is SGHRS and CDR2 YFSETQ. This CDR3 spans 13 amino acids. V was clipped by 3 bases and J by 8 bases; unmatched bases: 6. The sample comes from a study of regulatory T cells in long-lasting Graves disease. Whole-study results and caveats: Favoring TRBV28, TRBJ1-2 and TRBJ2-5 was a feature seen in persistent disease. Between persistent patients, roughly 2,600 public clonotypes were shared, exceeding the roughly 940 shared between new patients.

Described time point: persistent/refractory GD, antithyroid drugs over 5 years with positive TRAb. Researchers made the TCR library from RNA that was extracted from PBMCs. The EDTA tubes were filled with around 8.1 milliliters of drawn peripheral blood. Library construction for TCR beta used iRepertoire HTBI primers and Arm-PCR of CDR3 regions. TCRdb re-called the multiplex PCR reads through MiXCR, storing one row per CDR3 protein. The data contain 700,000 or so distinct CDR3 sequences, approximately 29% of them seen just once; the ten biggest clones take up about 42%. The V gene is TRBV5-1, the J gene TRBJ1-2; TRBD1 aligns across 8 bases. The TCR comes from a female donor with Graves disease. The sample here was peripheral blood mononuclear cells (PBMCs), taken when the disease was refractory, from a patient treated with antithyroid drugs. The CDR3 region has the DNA TGCGCCAGCAGCTACGGACAGGGTCAGGGCTACACCTTC. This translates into CASSYGQGQGYTF.